These 27 T cell receptor beta chains were all obtained from the same sample, sequenced in a study of cytomegalovirus exposure and HLA in healthy donors. The table came from immunoSEQ multiplex PCR; TCRdb's copy has only in-frame clones and leaves some out. The sample lists over 120,000 clones; roughly 87% were seen once. The sample was PBMCs. The origin of the receptors is a young man in good health and CMV-seropositive.

V and J are TRBV5-4 and TRBJ2-1, with D possibly matching TRBD1 (6 bases). The CDR3 contains 13 residues. Germline CDR1 reads SGHNT; CDR2 reads YYREEE (reference sequence). V was trimmed by 4 bases and J by 7 bases, leaving 12 bases between them. CDR3 DNA: TGTGCCAGCAGCCACAGGGCGCTAAATGAGCAGTTCTTC. Protein: CASSHRALNEQFF.

This rearrangement joins TRBV19 to TRBJ2-7; 13 bases agree with TRBD2. Trimming took 5 bases from V and 2 from J; bases not matched to a gene: 12. The germline gives CDR1 LNHDA, CDR2 SQIVND (reference sequence). The CDR3 is made up of 18 amino acids. CDR3 sequence: CASSVRGTSGARAYEQYF. CDR3 coding DNA: TGTGCCAGTAGTGTTAGGGGGACTAGCGGGGCTCGCGCCTACGAGCAGTACTTC.

CDR3 amino acids: CASSQPSQGNEQFF. CDR3 nucleotide sequence: TGCGCCAGCAGCCAACCCTCTCAGGGGAATGAGCAGTTCTTC. The rearrangement joins TRBV4-1 to TRBJ2-1, with D maybe TRBD1 (6 bases). Germline V gives CDR1 MGHRA, CDR2 YSYEKL. V dropped 2 bases and J dropped 7 bases, with 12 bases sitting between them. This CDR3 is built from 14 residues.

The chain couples TRBV18 to TRBJ2-7, with D tentatively TRBD2 (5 bases). CDR1 is KGHSH and CDR2 is LQKENI in the germline V gene. V was pared by 4 bases and J by 2 bases, with 12 bases between. The CDR3 totals 14 residues. The CDR3 DNA follows: TGTGCCAGCTCACTAGAGGAGGTAACCTACGAGCAGTACTTC. Translating it yields CASSLEEVTYEQYF. The entire variable domain, with the rest obtained from reference TRBV18 and TRBJ2-7, is as follows: NAGVMQNPRHLVRRRGQEARLRCSPMKGHSHVYWYRQLPEEGLKFMVYLQKENIIDESGMPKERFSAEFPKEGPSILRIQQVVRGDSAAYFCASSLEEVTYEQYFGPGTRLTVT.

J is TRBJ2-3 and V is TRBV10-1, with D tentatively TRBD1 (6 bases). V lost 0 bases and J 2 bases, leaving 9 bases between the germline ends. The CDR3 sequence is 15 residues long. Germline CDR1 and CDR2: WNHNN and SYGVQD (reference sequence). The CDR3 DNA reads as TGCGCCAGCAGTGAGTCAGGACAGTTCACAGATACGCAGTATTTT. Its translation is CASSESGQFTDTQYF.

The J gene is TRBJ1-6, the V gene TRBV14, with D uncertain. Germline CDR1 is SGHDN and CDR2 is FVKESK. CDR3 length: 12 amino acids. V shed 3 bases and J shed 6 bases, with 3 bases lying between them. CDR3 bases: TGTGCCAGCAGCCACCTTAATTCACCCCTCCACTTT. This codes for CASSHLNSPLHF.

The CDR3 spells CASSLVGGQGTYGYTF. For the CDR3, the DNA is TGTGCCAGCAGCTTAGTTGGGGGACAGGGGACCTATGGCTACACCTTC. This rearrangement joins TRBV7-9 to TRBJ1-2; TRBD1 aligns across 10 bases. The germline V gene encodes CDR1 SEHNR and CDR2 FQNEAQ (reference sequence). V shed 1 base, J shed 4 bases, and the junction held 6 bases outside the gene matches. There are 16 residues in the CDR3.

The chain recombines TRBV11-2 with TRBJ2-1; 9 bases are a match to TRBD2. CDR1 and CDR2 (germline): SGHAT, FQNNGV. The V gene end was trimmed by 1 base and the J gene end by 5 bases; junction bases not matched to a gene: 6. This CDR3 comprises 16 residues. As DNA, the CDR3 is TGTGCCAGCAGCTTAGCCAAGGGACTAGCCGACAATGAGCAGTTCTTC. Its protein product is CASSLAKGLADNEQFF.

The CDR3 loop reads CASRSRTDSYEQYF. The CDR3 coding sequence is TGTGCCAGCAGGTCCCGGACTGACTCCTACGAGCAGTACTTC. This chain joins TRBV2 and TRBJ2-7, with a weak D call TRBD2 (5 bases). The CDR3 has 14 residues. Trimming removed 6 bases from V and 0 bases from J, with 12 bases in between. From germline, CDR1 is SNHLY and CDR2 FYNNEI.

This chain joins TRBV4-1 and TRBJ1-6; tentative D call: TRBD1 (5 bases). The CDR3 extends over 16 amino acids. Trimming removed 1 base at V and 8 bases at J, with 15 bases between. The V gene's germline CDR1 is MGHRA and CDR2 YSYEKL. CDR3 DNA: TGCGCCAGCAGCCAAGTACCGCGGGACCCCTATTCACCCCTCCACTTT. This codes for CASSQVPRDPYSPLHF.

V usage is TRBV4-1 and J usage is TRBJ2-7; 7 nucleotides match TRBD2. CDR1 MGHRA and CDR2 YSYEKL come from the germline V gene. This CDR3 has 15 residues. The junction had 7 bases not matched to a gene; V was cut back by 1 base and J by 4 bases. CDR3 DNA: TGCGCCAGCAGCCAAGGATCTAGCGGATTGTACGAGCAGTACTTC. Translated: CASSQGSSGLYEQYF.

The V call is TRBV7-9, the J call TRBJ2-1; the D is unclear. Germline V gene data show CDR1 as SEHNR and CDR2 as FQNEAQ (reference sequence). The CDR3 is made up of 13 amino acids. Trimming removed 6 bases at V and 5 bases at J, with 11 bases between. The CDR3 reads CASRAAVHNEQFF. CDR3 sequence (DNA): TGTGCCAGCAGAGCCGCTGTACACAATGAGCAGTTCTTC.

The table lists this clone with a count of one. CDR3 DNA sequence: TGTGCCAGCAGTTCTGACAGTAGCACAGATACGCAGTATTTT. It yields the protein CASSSDSSTDTQYF. The chain links TRBV28 to TRBJ2-3; D possibly corresponds to TRBD1 (5 bases). Trimming took off 4 bases at V and 0 bases at J, with 8 bases between the two ends. Germline CDR1 MDHEN, CDR2 SYDVKM. The CDR3 consists of 14 residues. Variable domain in full (rest from reference TRBV28 and TRBJ2-3): DVKVTQSSRYLVKRTGEKVFLECVQDMDHENMFWYRQDPGLGLRLIYFSYDVKMKEKGDIPEGYSVSREKKERFSLILESASTNQTSMYLCASSSDSSTDTQYFGPGTRLTVL.

The J gene is TRBJ1-2, the V gene TRBV27; D is perhaps TRBD1 (6 bases). Trimming shortened V by 5 bases and J by 8 bases, and 15 bases separated the two germline ends. Germline V gene sequence: CDR1 MNHEY, CDR2 SMNVEV (reference sequence). CDR3 length equals 13 residues. The CDR3 here is CASSPQGLNGYTF. DNA for the CDR3: TGTGCCAGCAGTCCTCAGGGGCTCAACGGCTACACCTTC.

V is TRBV7-9 and J is TRBJ2-3, with 11 bases that match TRBD2. The CDR3 sequence is 15 residues long. The V gene end was trimmed by 3 bases and the J gene end by 10 bases; junction bases not matched to a gene: 9. The germline V gene has CDR1 SEHNR and CDR2 FQNEAQ (reference sequence). The chain's CDR3 is CASSFPTSGNEAQYF. DNA of the CDR3: TGTGCCAGCAGCTTCCCGACTAGCGGGAATGAGGCGCAGTATTTT.

The chain uses TRBV2 and TRBJ1-2, with 8 bases lining up with TRBD1. Germline V CDR1 and CDR2: SNHLY, FYNNEI. V lost 5 bases, J lost 6 bases, and 8 bases stayed unmatched. There are 14 residues in the CDR3. Here the CDR3 DNA reads TGTGCCAGCAGTCCAGCCCGGACAGGGAATGGCTACACCTTC. This translates into CASSPARTGNGYTF.

Points on this clone: The sample holds other DNA sequences that translate to the same CDR3. The chain links TRBV27 to TRBJ1-5; D is uncertain. The V end lost 6 bases, the J end lost 2 bases, and 8 bases lay between the germline ends. CDR1 and CDR2 (germline): MNHEY, SMNVEV (reference sequence). CDR3 length equals 13 residues. DNA of the CDR3: TGTGCCAGCAGCTTGGCCGGCAATCAGCCCCAGCATTTT. This sequence encodes CASSLAGNQPQHF.

The chain uses TRBV2 and TRBJ1-5; maybe TRBD1 (5 bases). CDR1 and CDR2 (germline): SNHLY, FYNNEI. V was cut by 3 bases and J by 0 bases, with 12 bases left in between. This CDR3 has 16 residues. The CDR3 DNA reads TGTGCCAGCAGTGACGCACAGGTCGATAGCAATCAGCCCCAGCATTTT. Amino acids: CASSDAQVDSNQPQHF. Supplemented by reference TRBV2 and TRBJ1-5, the full variable domain reads EPEVTQTPSHQVTQMGQEVILRCVPISNHLYFYWYRQILGQKVEFLVSFYNNEISEKSEIFDDQFSVERPDGSNFTLKIRSTKLEDSAMYFCASSDAQVDSNQPQHFGDGTRLSIL.

This rearrangement joins TRBV25-1 to TRBJ2-7, with TRBD1 matching over 7 bases. CDR3 length equals 16 residues. The J segment lost 0 bases and the V segment lost 5 bases, leaving 10 bases of the junction unmatched. Germline V gives CDR1 MGHDK, CDR2 SYGVNS. CDR3 residues: CASSTLTDRDSYEQYF. CDR3 coding DNA: TGTGCCAGCAGTACATTGACCGACAGGGACTCCTACGAGCAGTACTTC.

This rearrangement joins TRBV7-8 to TRBJ1-3; a weak D match, TRBD1 (6 bases). Trimming cost V 5 bases and J 0 bases, with 8 bases left between them. The CDR3 totals 14 residues. The germline V gene encodes CDR1 SGHVS and CDR2 FQNEAQ. The CDR3 reads CASSHRVSGNTIYF. Here the CDR3 DNA reads TGTGCCAGCAGCCACAGGGTCTCTGGAAACACCATATATTTT.

The genes are TRBV5-8 and TRBJ2-5; the D is unclear. Trimming pared 6 bases from V and 0 bases from J, leaving 12 bases between. There are 14 residues in the CDR3. CDR1 and CDR2 (germline): SGHTS, YDEGEE. CDR3 bases: TGTGCCAGCATCGAATCCCGGGACCAAGAGACCCAGTACTTC. It yields the protein CASIESRDQETQYF.

The genes are TRBV5-4 and TRBJ2-7; possibly TRBD2 for D (7 bases). CDR1 and CDR2 (germline): SGHNT, YYREEE (reference sequence). Trimming removed 4 bases at V and 5 bases at J, with 25 bases between. This CDR3 contains 17 residues. DNA of the CDR3: TGTGCCAGCAGCCACCCCTCCGCGGGGGCCGATCTCAACGAGCAGTACTTC. It translates to CASSHPSAGADLNEQYF.

The chain recombines TRBV7-6 with TRBJ2-2, with D possibly TRBD1 on 6 matching bases. CDR1 SGHVS and CDR2 FNYEAQ come from the germline V gene. The CDR3 totals 17 residues. The V end lost 5 bases, the J end lost 5 bases, and 21 bases lay between the germline ends. CDR3 protein: CASSQSPSGQITGELFF. The CDR3 DNA reads TGTGCCAGCAGCCAGTCCCCTTCAGGACAGATTACCGGGGAGCTGTTTTTT.

The chain uses TRBV4-1 and TRBJ2-1; D gene uncertain. CDR1 and CDR2 (germline): MGHRA, YSYEKL. This CDR3 comprises 14 residues. The V and J ends lost 2 bases and 7 bases respectively, with 12 bases between them. CDR3 nucleotide sequence: TGCGCCAGCAGCCAACCTAAGGAGAGGAATGAGCAGTTCTTC. Protein: CASSQPKERNEQFF.

The count of this clone is one. Sequence at one end of the junction differs from germline and may be a read error. The rearrangement joins TRBV5-1 to TRBJ1-4; a weak D match, TRBD1 (6 bases). Germline CDR1 is SGHRS and CDR2 is YFSETQ. The length of the CDR3 is 14 residues. CDR3 loop: CASSPGQINKKLFF. The CDR3 DNA reads as TGCGCCAGCTCACCAGGACAGATTAATAAAAAACTGTTTTTT.

As concerns this clone: Other DNA sequences of this sample code for an identical CDR3. V usage is TRBV30 and J usage is TRBJ2-5, with D unclear. Between the trimmed V and J ends, which lost 2 bases and 2 bases, there was a span of 6 bases. Per germline, CDR1 GTSNPN and CDR2 SVGIG (reference sequence). The CDR3 length is 12 residues. CDR3 sequence reads: CAWSRDQETQYF. The CDR3 coding sequence is TGTGCCTGGAGTCGAGATCAAGAGACCCAGTACTTC.

The CDR3 DNA reads as TGTGCCAGCAGTCCCGGGACACCAATTACCTACGAGCAGTACTTC. Residues: CASSPGTPITYEQYF. The V call is TRBV27, the J call TRBJ2-7, with D possibly matching TRBD1 (6 bases). Trimming took off 5 bases at V and 2 bases at J, with 16 bases between the two ends. The CDR3 totals 15 residues. Germline V CDR1 and CDR2: MNHEY, SMNVEV (reference sequence).